The entry below describes one T cell receptor (beta chain). What it binds is not known. These data come from a study of T cells and Merkel cell carcinoma outcomes. General study points: Repertoire plus T-cell density reportedly predicted Merkel cell carcinoma outcomes.

TCRdb's table, derived via immunoSEQ multiplex PCR, lists solely in-frame clones and lacks some. The top ten clones hold 3.1% of a sample with 15,000 to 25,000 clones, almost 85% of them seen once. Trimming stripped 5 bases from V and 1 base from J, with 5 bases between. This CDR3 has 12 residues. Germline values: CDR1 SNHLY, CDR2 FYNNEI. Sample: tumor tissue from Merkel cell carcinoma. The chain links TRBV2 to TRBJ1-1; D uncertain. This receptor was taken from a human donor with Merkel cell carcinoma. The CDR3 bases are TGTGCCAGCAGTCCCTCGAACACTGAAGCTTTCTTT. This encodes CASSPSNTEAFF. Supplemented by reference TRBV2 and TRBJ1-1, the full variable domain reads EPEVTQTPSHQVTQMGQEVILRCVPISNHLYFYWYRQILGQKVEFLVSFYNNEISEKSEIFDDQFSVERPDGSNFTLKIRSTKLEDSAMYFCASSPSNTEAFFGQGTRLTVV.